This T cell receptor (beta chain) came from a study of T cells in Graves' hyperthyroidism and ophthalmopathy. The source material, RNA transcripts, was used to amplify TCR beta CDR3 regions. Primed by the HTBI set, a first-round RT-PCR was run on the TCR CDR3. TCRdb passed the multiplex PCR reads through MiXCR, listing each CDR3 protein once. This sample has hundreds of thousands of distinct CDR3 sequences, with about 14% found just once. Findings of the study overall: Ophthalmopathy could be told apart from stable hyperthyroidism with a 13 V-J model.

The CDR3 covers 14 residues. After removal of 9 bases from V and 7 bases from J, the junction contained 8 bases not matched to a gene. Germline V lookup: CDR1 MGHDK, CDR2 SYGVNS. This clonotype appeared many times. The antigen is unknown. The chain employs TRBV25-1 and TRBJ2-2, with 10 bases identical to TRBD1. The sequencing input was blood. The clonotype originates from a woman aged 45 to 65 with Graves' ophthalmopathy. CDR3: CASSGTGDIGELFF. CDR3 nucleotides: TGTGCCAGTTCCGGGACAGGGGACATCGGGGAGCTGTTTTTT.